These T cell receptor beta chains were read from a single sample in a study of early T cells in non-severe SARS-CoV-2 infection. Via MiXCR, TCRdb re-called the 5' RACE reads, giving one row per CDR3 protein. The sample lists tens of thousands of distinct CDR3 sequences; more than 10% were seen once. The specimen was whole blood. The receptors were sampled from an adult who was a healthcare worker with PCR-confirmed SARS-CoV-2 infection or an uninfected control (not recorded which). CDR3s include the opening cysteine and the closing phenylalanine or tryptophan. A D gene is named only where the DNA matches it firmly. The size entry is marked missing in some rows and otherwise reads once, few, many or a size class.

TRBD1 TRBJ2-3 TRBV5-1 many CASSLGGQGHTDTQYF TGCGCCAGCAGCTTGGGGGGACAGGGTCACACAGATACGCAGTATTTT
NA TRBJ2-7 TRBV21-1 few CASRSGDREQYF TGTGCCAGCAGATCAGGAGACAGGGAGCAGTACTTC
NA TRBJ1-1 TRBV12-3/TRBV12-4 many CASSSFGNTEAFF TGTGCCAGCAGCTCCTTCGGGAACACTGAAGCTTTCTTT
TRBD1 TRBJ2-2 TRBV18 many CASSTWTGDTGELFF TGTGCCAGCTCAACCTGGACAGGGGACACCGGGGAGCTGTTTTTT
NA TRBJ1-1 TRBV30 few CLGGRMNTEAFF TGCCTGGGAGGGAGGATGAACACTGAAGCTTTCTTT
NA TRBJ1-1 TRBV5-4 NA CASSPDSSLNTEAFF TGTGCCAGCAGCCCGGACAGTTCTTTGAACACTGAAGCTTTCTTT
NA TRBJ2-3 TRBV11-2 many CASSSNRRDSTDTQYF TGTGCCAGCAGCTCCAACCGCCGGGACAGCACAGATACGCAGTATTTT
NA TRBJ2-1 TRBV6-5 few CASSEDGLKEQFF TGTGCCAGCAGTGAGGACGGCCTTAAGGAGCAGTTCTTC
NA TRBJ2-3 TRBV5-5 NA CASSRAGHSTDTQYF TGTGCCAGCAGCCGAGCCGGACACAGCACAGATACGCAGTATTTT
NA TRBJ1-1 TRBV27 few CASSPPGLGEAFF TGTGCCAGCAGTCCACCGGGGCTCGGTGAAGCTTTCTTT
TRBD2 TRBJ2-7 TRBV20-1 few CSGPDGGSDAYEQYF TGCAGTGGCCCCGACGGGGGGAGCGACGCCTACGAGCAGTACTTC
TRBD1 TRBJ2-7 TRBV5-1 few CASSPNRGPYEQYF TGCGCCAGCAGCCCGAACAGGGGACCCTACGAGCAGTACTTC
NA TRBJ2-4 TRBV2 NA CASSVGGARNIQYF TGTGCCAGCAGTGTGGGGGGGGCGAGAAACATTCAGTACTTC
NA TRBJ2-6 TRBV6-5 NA CASSYSGRADSGANVLTF TGTGCCAGCAGTTACTCGGGCAGGGCGGACTCTGGGGCCAACGTCCTGACTTTC
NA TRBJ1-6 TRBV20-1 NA CSARKRSPGNSPLHF TGCAGTGCGAGAAAAAGAAGTCCGGGAAATTCACCCCTCCACTTT
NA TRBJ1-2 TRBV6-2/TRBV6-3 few CASRSGGIGYGYTF TGTGCCAGCAGATCTGGGGGGATCGGCTATGGCTACACCTTC
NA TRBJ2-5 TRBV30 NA CAWSHERSEETQYF TGTGCCTGGAGTCACGAGAGGTCAGAAGAGACCCAGTACTTC
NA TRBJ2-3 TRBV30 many CAWTRGRGTDTQYF TGTGCCTGGACCAGGGGAAGGGGCACAGATACGCAGTATTTT
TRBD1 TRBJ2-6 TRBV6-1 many CASGDRGRGANVLTF TGTGCCAGCGGAGACAGGGGGCGTGGGGCCAACGTCCTGACTTTC
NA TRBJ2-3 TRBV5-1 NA CASSSGPPRDTQYF TGCGCCAGCAGCTCTGGACCACCTAGAGATACGCAGTATTTT
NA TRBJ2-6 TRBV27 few CASSLYLGANVLTF TGTGCCAGCAGTCTATACCTGGGCGCCAACGTCCTGACTTTC
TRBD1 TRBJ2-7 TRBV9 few CASSPWRQGYEQYF TGTGCCAGCAGCCCCTGGAGACAGGGATACGAGCAGTACTTC
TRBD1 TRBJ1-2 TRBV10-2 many CASSVTGGVEANYGYTF TGCGCCAGCAGTGTAACAGGGGGCGTGGAGGCTAACTATGGCTACACCTTC
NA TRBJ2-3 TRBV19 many CASTAQGLVPDTQYF TGTGCCAGCACAGCGCAGGGGCTAGTCCCAGATACGCAGTATTTT
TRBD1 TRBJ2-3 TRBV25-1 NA CASSERRQGPDTQYF TGTGCCAGCAGTGAACGGAGACAGGGGCCGGATACGCAGTATTTT
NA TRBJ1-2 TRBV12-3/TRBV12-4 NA CASTRGGYGYTF TGTGCCAGTACCCGAGGGGGCTATGGCTACACCTTC
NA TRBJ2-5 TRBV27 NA CASSRYSRGRETQYF TGTGCCAGCAGTCGGTACAGCAGGGGTCGGGAGACCCAGTACTTC
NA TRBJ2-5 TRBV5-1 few CASSYPYRETQYF TGCGCCAGCAGTTACCCTTACCGAGAGACCCAGTACTTC
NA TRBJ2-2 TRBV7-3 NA CASTQTGARVLGTGELFF TGTGCCAGCACTCAAACCGGGGCCCGCGTTTTAGGGACCGGGGAGCTGTTTTTT
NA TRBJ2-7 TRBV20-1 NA CSASPPKGPYEQYF TGCAGTGCTAGCCCCCCGAAGGGGCCCTACGAGCAGTACTTC
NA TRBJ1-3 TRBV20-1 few CSAGRDGGNTIYF TGCAGTGCTGGCCGGGACGGTGGAAACACCATATATTTT
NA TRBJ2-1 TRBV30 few CTGSGAGFEQFF TGTACAGGGAGCGGGGCCGGGTTTGAGCAGTTCTTC
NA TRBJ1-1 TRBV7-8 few CASSLVSGNTEAFF TGTGCCAGCAGCTTAGTATCCGGTAACACTGAAGCTTTCTTT